The next 29 T cell receptor beta chains were all read from a single sample in a study of blood T cell repertoires in COVID-19. Assay: immunoSEQ multiplex PCR; the TCRdb copy retains only in-frame clones and omits some. The sample lists tens of thousands of clones, roughly four fifths occurring once. Sequenced: peripheral blood. The receptors originated from a woman over 75 with acute or convalescent COVID-19.

The J gene is TRBJ1-6, the V gene TRBV25-1; unclear D gene. The CDR3 spans 14 residues. Looked up from germline, CDR1 is MGHDK and CDR2 is SYGVNS. The V gene lost 4 bases and the J gene lost 7 bases, with 11 bases spanning the gap. The CDR3 is CASSANRVNSPLHF. The CDR3 bases are TGTGCCAGCAGTGCGAACAGAGTAAATTCACCCCTCCACTTT.

J is TRBJ1-2 and V is TRBV18, with a possible D match to TRBD1 (5 bases). The CDR3 runs to 12 residues. CDR1 and CDR2 from the germline V gene are KGHSH and LQKENI. V lost 2 bases and J lost 5, with 6 bases in between. DNA for the CDR3: TGTGCCAGCTCACCAGGGGGGTATGGCTACACCTTC. Its translation: CASSPGGYGYTF.

This clone appeared once. Germline and junction disagree at one end, which may indicate a read error. The chain couples TRBV19 to TRBJ1-5, with unresolved D. Per the germline V gene, CDR1 is LNHDA and CDR2 is SQIVND (reference sequence). This CDR3 region has 12 residues. The CDR3 here is CASSEVNQLQHF. The CDR3 DNA reads as TGTGCCAGTAGTGAGGTAAATCAGCTCCAGCATTTT.

The chain combines TRBV10-3 with TRBJ1-2; D is undetermined. This CDR3 comprises 13 residues. CDR1 is ENHRY and CDR2 is SYGVKD in the germline V gene. The V end lost 4 bases, the J end lost 4 bases, and 10 bases lay between the germline ends. CDR3 sequence (DNA): TGTGCCATCAGTGCCCCAGGTGCCTATGGCTACACCTTC. Its translation is CAISAPGAYGYTF.

The rearrangement links TRBV5-1 to TRBJ2-1; 9 positions match TRBD2. Trimming removed 0 bases from V and 7 bases from J; junction bases left unmatched: 5. The length of the CDR3 is 15 residues. Looked up from germline, CDR1 is SGHRS and CDR2 is YFSETQ. This CDR3 is CASSLVGLALNEQFF. DNA of the CDR3: TGCGCCAGCAGCTTGGTGGGACTAGCCCTGAATGAGCAGTTCTTC.

V is TRBV7-9 and J is TRBJ1-3; D remains unclear. Trimming cost V 4 bases and J 4 bases, with 14 bases left between them. CDR1 and CDR2 (germline): SEHNR, FQNEAQ (reference sequence). This CDR3 has 15 residues. CDR3 protein: CASSSIGVGGNTIYF. The CDR3, as DNA: TGTGCCAGCAGCTCAATCGGGGTCGGAGGAAACACCATATATTTT.

This clone was counted only a few times. The V gene is TRBV27, the J gene TRBJ2-7; tentative D call: TRBD1 (5 bases). The V gene lost 3 bases and the J gene lost 5 bases, with 14 bases spanning the gap. CDR1 MNHEY and CDR2 SMNVEV come from the germline V gene (reference sequence). The CDR3 contains 14 residues. The CDR3 region has the DNA TGTGCCAGCAGTTTCCTTCAGGGAAGGCACGAGCAGTACTTC. Protein product: CASSFLQGRHEQYF.

This chain links TRBV19 with TRBJ2-7; 10 bases match TRBD1. Trimming cost V 5 bases and J 2 bases; bases outside gene matches: 3. The CDR3 contains 14 residues. The germline V gene encodes CDR1 LNHDA and CDR2 SQIVND (reference sequence). The CDR3, as DNA: TGTGCCAGTAGTTGGGACAGGGGCACCTACGAGCAGTACTTC. Translation gives CASSWDRGTYEQYF.

The chain is built from TRBV28 and TRBJ2-7; tentatively, D is TRBD2 (6 bases). The germline V gene encodes CDR1 MDHEN and CDR2 SYDVKM. The CDR3 loop spans 14 amino acids. Trimming took off 6 bases at V and 3 bases at J, with 15 bases between the two ends. The CDR3 sequence: CASRGTPRFYEQYF. CDR3 nucleotide sequence: TGTGCCAGCAGGGGGACTCCCAGATTCTACGAGCAGTACTTC.

The rearrangement links TRBV19 to TRBJ1-1; D is uncertain. Trimming removed 1 base from V and 2 bases from J, with 8 bases in between. The CDR3 length is 14 residues. CDR1 and CDR2 from the germline V gene are LNHDA and SQIVND (reference sequence). The CDR3, as DNA: TGTGCCAGTAGTATAGTGGTTACTAACACTGAAGCTTTCTTT. Translated, it gives CASSIVVTNTEAFF.

The rearrangement joins TRBV7-3 to TRBJ2-5; TRBD2 agrees at 8 bases. The CDR3 covers 13 residues. With V trimmed by 5 bases and J by 4 bases, 3 bases remained unmatched. Germline V gene sequence: CDR1 SGHTA, CDR2 FQGTGA. The CDR3 DNA sequence: TGTGCCAGCAGCCCTACTAGCGGAGAGACCCAGTACTTC. Its translation is CASSPTSGETQYF. Filled out from reference TRBV7-3 and TRBJ2-5, the complete variable domain reads GAGVSQTPSNKVTEKGKYVELRCDPISGHTALYWYRQSLGQGPEFLIYFQGTGAADDSGLPNDRFFAVRPEGSVSTLKIQRTERGDSAVYLCASSPTSGETQYFGPGTRLLVL.

The chain carries TRBV5-1 and TRBJ2-2, with 12 bases identical to TRBD1. V gave up 4 bases and J gave up 6 bases; unmatched junction bases: 7. The CDR3 length is 16 residues. Germline CDR1 is SGHRS and CDR2 is YFSETQ. The DNA for the CDR3 is TGCGCCAGCAGCCCGGGGGACAGGGGGCTGGCCGGGGAGCTGTTTTTT. It codes for CASSPGDRGLAGELFF. The full variable domain, its missing parts supplied by reference TRBV5-1 and TRBJ2-2, is KAGVTQTPRYLIKTRGQQVTLSCSPISGHRSVSWYQQTPGQGLQFLFEYFSETQRNKGNFPGRFSGRQFSNSRSEMNVSTLELGDSALYLCASSPGDRGLAGELFFGEGSRLTVL.

The rearrangement uses TRBV5-1 and TRBJ1-2; D is perhaps TRBD1 (5 bases). Trimming cost V 0 bases and J 4 bases, with 13 bases left between them. CDR3 length: 15 amino acids. Germline CDR1 SGHRS, CDR2 YFSETQ. CDR3: CASSLADGGSYGYTF. The CDR3 DNA reads as TGCGCCAGCAGCTTGGCCGATGGGGGGAGCTATGGCTACACCTTC.

The chain employs TRBV6-5 and TRBJ2-1, with 7 bases that match TRBD1. The CDR3 runs 15 residues. Germline values: CDR1 MNHEY, CDR2 SVGAGI. V shed 8 bases and J 7 bases; nucleotides not matched to a gene: 14. The CDR3 DNA sequence: TGTGCCAGCGGGGGACGACAGGGAAGGATGAATGAGCAGTTCTTC. It encodes CASGGRQGRMNEQFF.

V is TRBV24-1 and J is TRBJ2-7; 8 nucleotides line up with TRBD1. The ends lost 4 bases at V and 5 bases at J; junction bases unmatched: 6. Germline loops: CDR1 KGHDR, CDR2 SFDVKD. The CDR3 length is 14 residues. Here the CDR3 reads CATSDPDRVHEQYF. In nucleotides, the CDR3 is TGTGCCACCAGTGACCCGGACAGGGTCCACGAGCAGTACTTC.

This clone has only one observation. The CDR3 loop reads CASSSQGLGNTIYF. The CDR3, as DNA: TGTGCCAGCAGCTCACAGGGACTAGGAAACACCATATATTTT. The chain has TRBV5-4 and TRBJ1-3, with a possible D match to TRBD1 (6 bases). The CDR3 is 14 amino acids. Trimming cost V 3 bases and J 4 bases, with 11 bases left between them. Germline lookup yields CDR1 SGHNT and CDR2 YYREEE (reference sequence).

Note on this clone: Other DNA sequences in the same sample also yield this CDR3. The rearrangement uses TRBV6-5 and TRBJ2-7; TRBD1 is a possible D gene (6 bases). Germline CDR1 is MNHEY and CDR2 is SVGAGI. CDR3 length: 14 residues. The V and J ends lost 5 bases and 2 bases respectively, with 13 bases between them. CDR3 nucleotide sequence: TGTGCCAGCAGTCCAGGGGACGGAACCTACGAGCAGTACTTC. This sequence encodes CASSPGDGTYEQYF.

The DNA for the CDR3 is TGTGCCAGTAGTAGCCCAGTCTCCCTGGAGCAGTTCTTC. Encoded protein: CASSSPVSLEQFF. The V call is TRBV19, the J call TRBJ2-1; no clear D gene. The CDR3 is 13 residues long. The V end was cut by 4 bases, the J end by 10 bases, with 14 bases between. Germline lookup yields CDR1 LNHDA and CDR2 SQIVND (reference sequence).

This chain links TRBV12-5 with TRBJ2-3, with TRBD2 matching over 12 bases. There are 17 residues in the CDR3. Per the germline V gene, CDR1 is LGHNT and CDR2 is FRNRAP. Losses at the gene ends were 0 bases for V and 0 bases for J; bases not matched to a gene: 1. The CDR3 DNA sequence: TGTGCTAGTGGTTTGGTACTAGCGGGGGGTAGCACAGATACGCAGTATTTT. Protein product: CASGLVLAGGSTDTQYF.

The V and J genes are TRBV19 and TRBJ1-1; TRBD1 might be the D (6 bases). CDR3 length equals 15 residues. The V gene lost 4 bases and the J gene lost 6 bases, with 18 bases spanning the gap. The germline V gene encodes CDR1 LNHDA and CDR2 SQIVND (reference sequence). The CDR3: CASSTSKTGKAEAFF. CDR3 DNA sequence: TGTGCCAGTAGTACCTCAAAAACAGGGAAGGCTGAAGCTTTCTTT.

This sequence joins TRBV6-6 and TRBJ1-2, with 11 nucleotides matching TRBD1. The length of the CDR3 is 15 residues. Trimming at V came to 5 bases and at J to 6 bases, leaving 8 bases not matched to a gene. Germline CDR1 and CDR2: MNHNY and SVGAGI (reference sequence). The CDR3 DNA reads as TGTGCCAGCAGTCAGGGACAGGGGGGGAGCAATGGCTACACCTTC. Protein: CASSQGQGGSNGYTF.

The rearrangement uses TRBV2 and TRBJ2-5; D is uncertain. Germline V lookup: CDR1 SNHLY, CDR2 FYNNEI. V was clipped by 4 bases and J by 2 bases, with 14 bases between them. The CDR3 is 15 amino acids. The CDR3 DNA reads TGTGCCAGCAGTGTGGCCAACACGCCTCAAGAGACCCAGTACTTC. Its protein is CASSVANTPQETQYF.

CDR3 in DNA: TGCGCCAGCAGCTTGTTCGCTAGCGGAGGGGGTTACAATGAGCAGTTCTTC. Translated: CASSLFASGGGYNEQFF. J is TRBJ2-1 and V is TRBV5-1; D is perhaps TRBD2 (7 bases). V was pared by 1 base and J by 4 bases, with 18 bases between. CDR3 length equals 17 residues. The germline gives CDR1 SGHRS, CDR2 YFSETQ.

The chain combines TRBV19 with TRBJ1-1; D may be TRBD1 (5 bases). The CDR3 length is 14 residues. The V and J ends lost 2 bases and 2 bases respectively, with 9 bases between them. Germline CDR1 is LNHDA and CDR2 is SQIVND (reference sequence). The CDR3 region has the DNA TGTGCCAGTAGTATACAGGGCCCCAACACTGAAGCTTTCTTT. Translation gives CASSIQGPNTEAFF.

V and J are TRBV2 and TRBJ1-1; maybe TRBD1 (6 bases). The V and J ends lost 2 bases and 4 bases respectively, with 14 bases between them. The CDR3 is 15 residues long. Germline-derived CDR1 and CDR2 are SNHLY and FYNNEI. CDR3 nucleotides: TGTGCCAGCAGTGAAAGGTTAATGGGGGCCACTGAAGCTTTCTTT. This sequence encodes CASSERLMGATEAFF.

This clone was detected only a few times. This chain uses TRBV2 with TRBJ1-5; 8 bases map to TRBD1. The CDR3 length is 16 residues. Germline CDR1 and CDR2: SNHLY and FYNNEI. Trimming cost V 6 bases and J 2 bases; bases outside gene matches: 9. The CDR3 DNA is TGTGCCAGCAGGGCGGACAGGGCTCGGGGCAATCAGCCCCAGCATTTT. Protein sequence: CASRADRARGNQPQHF. The full variable domain, completed using reference TRBV2 and TRBJ1-5, is EPEVTQTPSHQVTQMGQEVILRCVPISNHLYFYWYRQILGQKVEFLVSFYNNEISEKSEIFDDQFSVERPDGSNFTLKIRSTKLEDSAMYFCASRADRARGNQPQHFGDGTRLSIL.

The chain links TRBV12-3 or TRBV12-4 to TRBJ1-2, with TRBD1 as a possible D gene (5 bases). V was trimmed by 3 bases and J by 8 bases, leaving 10 bases between them. This CDR3 is built from 12 residues. The CDR3 nucleotides are TGTGCCAGCAGTTTTGCAGGGCCCGGCTACACCTTC. Translating gives CASSFAGPGYTF.

The V gene is TRBV7-8, the J gene TRBJ1-2; D possibly corresponds to TRBD1 (5 bases). Germline V gene lookup returns CDR1 SGHVS and CDR2 FQNEAQ. V gave up 5 bases and J gave up 6 bases, with 13 bases separating them. The length of the CDR3 is 13 residues. As DNA, the CDR3 is TGTGCCAGCAGCCCGGATGACAGAAATGGCTACACCTTC. It encodes CASSPDDRNGYTF.

V gene TRBV7-2 combines with J gene TRBJ2-1, with D possibly being TRBD2 (6 bases). The ends were cut back, 5 bases at V and 0 bases at J, with 14 bases in the middle. Looked up from germline, CDR1 is SGHTA and CDR2 is FQGNSA. The CDR3 is made up of 16 amino acids. The CDR3 region has the DNA TGTGCCAGCAGCATGACTACGACTAGCTCCTACAATGAGCAGTTCTTC. Translation: CASSMTTTSSYNEQFF.